This TCR beta chain was sequenced during a study of T cells after yellow fever vaccination. This clonotype was recorded at least ten times. Trimming shortened V by 1 base and J by 7 bases, and 21 bases separated the two germline ends. This CDR3 has 17 residues. The germline gives CDR1 SEHNR, CDR2 FQNEAQ (reference sequence). TCRdb passed the 5' RACE reads through MiXCR, listing each CDR3 protein once. The sample records a few hundred thousand distinct CDR3 sequences, around 3.9% being singletons. The sample was PBMCs, taken on the day of the yellow fever booster vaccination. This chain joins TRBV7-9 and TRBJ2-3; D is possibly TRBD2 (6 bases). This clonotype originated in a man aged 18 to 35 who received the YFV17D yellow fever vaccine. CDR3 amino acids: CASSLDSSGGEVYTQYF. In DNA, the CDR3 is TGTGCCAGCAGCTTAGATTCGTCCGGGGGTGAGGTATATACGCAGTATTTT.